This TCR beta chain was identified during a study of beta chain features in type 1 diabetes. At the level of the study: Cell yields, age and gender were similar between patients and healthy donors.

cDNA synthesis used the whole RNA isolate, giving expressed TCRB sequences. Samples of naive, central memory and regulatory T cells yielded a mean of around 3.7 million reads. Sequenced by immunoSEQ multiplex PCR; TCRdb stores in-frame clones only, minus some. The sample consists of hundreds of thousands of clones, over 12% of them appearing once. CDR1 SGHTA and CDR2 FQGNSA come from the germline V gene. Trimming took 2 bases from V and 2 from J, leaving 10 bases between them. This CDR3 contains 14 residues. Overall study findings and caveats: Type 1 diabetes patients showed a moderate but significant shortening of TCRB CDR3s in all four CD4+ subsets. Relative to healthy donors, patients appeared to have naive, central memory and Treg TCRB repertoires that were more similar.

Note on this clone: Its antigen is currently unknown.

Researchers reported sorting CD4+ naive, central memory, regulatory and stem cell-like memory cells via CD45RO/CCR7/CD25/CD127/CD95/CD27. This receptor was obtained from a man between 18 and 35 years old with type 1 diabetes. This chain connects TRBV7-2 to TRBJ2-7, with D unclear. Material: naive CD4+ T cells from blood. CDR3 in DNA: TGTGCCAGCAGCTTACGTGACGCTCCCTACGAGCAGTACTTC. It is translated as CASSLRDAPYEQYF.